These T cell receptor beta chains were read from a single sample in a study of early stage breast cancer tumors. Only in-frame clones appear in the TCRdb table, and some are missing; sequencing was by immunoSEQ multiplex PCR. The table shows 55,000 to 70,000 clones, with roughly 80% occurring only once. The source material was blood. All receptors come from a person in their forties with breast cancer. CDR3s include the opening cysteine and the closing phenylalanine or tryptophan. The order of the fields is CDR3 DNA, CDR3 protein, J gene, clone size, V gene, D gene. The D gene is left open where the match is weak. Where a row states a size, it is once, few, many or the class of an expanded clone; other rows omit it.

TGTGCCAGCAGCTTAGAGGGGGGACAAGAGACCCAGTACTTC CASSLEGGQETQYF TRBJ2-5 NA TRBV7-9 NA
TGTGCCAGCAGTGCGGGGAGTGGGCCCCAGTACTTC CASSAGSGPQYF TRBJ2-5 few TRBV2 NA
TGTGCTCACAGGGGGTCGAGCTATGGCTACACCTTC CAHRGSSYGYTF TRBJ1-2 NA TRBV30 TRBD1
TGCGCCAGCAGCCAAGATCTCTCGACCCCCCAGCATTTT CASSQDLSTPQHF TRBJ1-5 few TRBV4-1 NA
TGTGCCAGCAGTTTTGGTAACACTGAAGCTTTCTTT CASSFGNTEAFF TRBJ1-1 NA TRBV28 NA
TGTGCCAGCAGACAAACAGGCGTCGGTCAGCCCCAGCATTTT CASRQTGVGQPQHF TRBJ1-5 NA TRBV6-1 NA
TGTGCCAGCAGTCTTGGGGGAACCCAGTACTTC CASSLGGTQYF TRBJ2-5 NA TRBV28 NA
TGTGCCAGCTTTCATATAACGGGAGATACGCAGTATTTT CASFHITGDTQYF TRBJ2-3 NA TRBV6-1 NA
TGTGCCAGCAGAAACCGGGCCCCCTACAATGAGCAGTTCTTC CASRNRAPYNEQFF TRBJ2-1 NA TRBV5-6 NA
TGTGCCAGCAGTCTCCCCGGGGGGGATCAGCCCCAGCATTTT CASSLPGGDQPQHF TRBJ1-5 NA TRBV28 NA
TGTGCCACCAGCAGAGAAGATCAGGTACTATCCTACGAGCAGTACTTC CATSREDQVLSYEQYF TRBJ2-7 NA TRBV15 NA
TGTGCCAGCAGTGAATGGGCTCAGCCCCAGCATTTT CASSEWAQPQHF TRBJ1-5 NA TRBV2 NA
TGCAGCGTTGGCGGGCTCTCTTGGGAGAGCGACGAGCAGTACTTC CSVGGLSWESDEQYF TRBJ2-7 NA TRBV29-1 NA
TGTGCCAGCAGCTTAGCGGGGACTAGCGGGAATCCGGGGACCCAGTACTTC CASSLAGTSGNPGTQYF TRBJ2-5 NA TRBV7-8 TRBD2
TGTGCCAGCTCACCACCGGGTAGCGGGAGATTATTATACAATGAGCAGTTCTTC CASSPPGSGRLLYNEQFF TRBJ2-1 NA TRBV18 TRBD2
TGTGCCAGCAGTGAAGCAAGAGGGTTCGCTTTCTTT CASSEARGFAFF TRBJ1-1 NA TRBV2 NA
TGTGCCAGCAGCTCCCCTACGGGTATCGCTGAGCAGTTCTTC CASSSPTGIAEQFF TRBJ2-1 few TRBV7-9 NA
TGTGCCAGCAGTTTTCGGACTGGAAACGGGGAGCTGTTTTTT CASSFRTGNGELFF TRBJ2-2 NA TRBV6-5 NA
TGCGCCAGCAGCCAAGGTAGGGACAGAACCTACGAGCAGTACTTC CASSQGRDRTYEQYF TRBJ2-7 once TRBV4-1 TRBD1
TGTGCCAGCAGCTCAAGACAGGGGGTAAAGGGCGAGCAGTACTTC CASSSRQGVKGEQYF TRBJ2-7 NA TRBV5-4 TRBD1
TGTGCCAGCAGTTTGAAGGGGAACCCCTACGAGCAGTACTTC CASSLKGNPYEQYF TRBJ2-7 NA TRBV27 NA
TGTGCCAGTAGTATATCTGGGAGTTCAGGGGAGAGAAAACTGTTTTTT CASSISGSSGERKLFF TRBJ1-4 NA TRBV19 NA
TGCAGCGTTGATATGGGGGTGGATGAAAAACTGTTTTTT CSVDMGVDEKLFF TRBJ1-4 NA TRBV29-1 NA
TGTGCCAGCAGTTTAACGGGCGATGGCTACACCTTC CASSLTGDGYTF TRBJ1-2 few TRBV27 NA
TGTGCCAGCAGCCCCCGGAACAGGACTTTCTACAATGAGCAGTTCTTC CASSPRNRTFYNEQFF TRBJ2-1 once TRBV11-2 NA
TGTGCCAGCAACAGCGGGAGTTCCTACAATGAGCAGTTCTTC CASNSGSSYNEQFF TRBJ2-1 NA TRBV11-1 TRBD2
TGTGCCAGCAGCCTGCAGGGGACATACTATGGCTACACCTTC CASSLQGTYYGYTF TRBJ1-2 NA TRBV5-6 NA
TGTGCCAGTAGTATGGGTGGTGACACCGGGGAGCTGTTTTTT CASSMGGDTGELFF TRBJ2-2 once TRBV19 NA
TGTGCCAGCAGCGTAGTAGGGATGGGGGGAATGGCTTTCTTT CASSVVGMGGMAFF TRBJ1-1 NA TRBV9 NA
TGTGCCAGCAGTCGACAGGGGCTGGGAAACACCATATATTTT CASSRQGLGNTIYF TRBJ1-3 NA TRBV11-2 TRBD1
TGTGCCAGCAGCGTAACCTACAGGGGTGGCTACACCTTC CASSVTYRGGYTF TRBJ1-2 NA TRBV9 TRBD1
TGTGCCAGCAGCTTGGGGGGGTCAGACCTGGGAAACACCATATATTTT CASSLGGSDLGNTIYF TRBJ1-3 NA TRBV5-4 NA
TGTGCCAGCAGTGTAACCGGGTCTGGAAACACCATATATTTT CASSVTGSGNTIYF TRBJ1-3 NA TRBV28 NA
TGCGCCAGCAGCTTAGAGGGTAAGGACACAGATACGCAGTATTTT CASSLEGKDTDTQYF TRBJ2-3 NA TRBV5-1 NA
TGTGCCAGCAGCTTACCCCGACAGGGGCAATTAAACACTGAAGCTTTCTTT CASSLPRQGQLNTEAFF TRBJ1-1 NA TRBV7-2 TRBD1
TGTGCCAGTAGTATAGGTCTAGCGGGAGTTGCGGAGACCCAGTACTTC CASSIGLAGVAETQYF TRBJ2-5 NA TRBV19 TRBD2
TGTGCCAGCAGCTCCCAGGGGGAGCTGTTTTTT CASSSQGELFF TRBJ2-2 NA TRBV11-3 NA
TGTGCCAGCAGCCAAGACGGACTAGCGGGAGTCACAGCCAAAAACATTCAGTACTTC CASSQDGLAGVTAKNIQYF TRBJ2-4 NA TRBV4-2 TRBD2
TGTGCCAGCAGCGTAGCTCCGACTAGCGCGAACGGGGAGCTGTTTTTT CASSVAPTSANGELFF TRBJ2-2 NA TRBV9 TRBD2
TGTGCCAGCAGCTTACTCAACAGGGCGGGAAACACCATATATTTT CASSLLNRAGNTIYF TRBJ1-3 NA TRBV5-6 NA
TGTGCCTGGAGTGTACGGGAAAAACTGTTTTTT CAWSVREKLFF TRBJ1-4 NA TRBV30 NA
TGTGCCAGCTCTTCGCAGTATAGCAATCAGCCCCAGCATTTT CASSSQYSNQPQHF TRBJ1-5 once TRBV28 NA
TGTGCCAGCGCTGGGGAGGGTTTTTACAATGAGCAGTTCTTC CASAGEGFYNEQFF TRBJ2-1 few TRBV19 TRBD2
TGTGCTAGTGGAGGGACTGAAAATGAAAAACTGTTTTTT CASGGTENEKLFF TRBJ1-4 once TRBV12-5 NA
TGTGCCAGCAGCTTAAAAGGGCAGGGGGCGGAGACCCAGTACTTC CASSLKGQGAETQYF TRBJ2-5 NA TRBV5-4 TRBD1
TGTGCCAGCAGCCGCGGGGGGGGCGGGAGGACCCAGTACTTC CASSRGGGGRTQYF TRBJ2-5 NA TRBV6-5 TRBD2
TGCGCCAGCAGCTTGGATGGGGAAACCAATGAGCAGTTCTTC CASSLDGETNEQFF TRBJ2-1 NA TRBV5-1 NA
TGTGCCAGCAGCTTCAGGTGGACTGAAGCTTTCTTT CASSFRWTEAFF TRBJ1-1 NA TRBV7-8 NA
TGTGCTAGCAGCTTTAGCGGGACTTCCGGGGAGCTGTTTTTT CASSFSGTSGELFF TRBJ2-2 NA TRBV7-7 TRBD2
TGTGCCTGGAGGGGGTCTGGGGCCAACGTCCTGACTTTC CAWRGSGANVLTF TRBJ2-6 NA TRBV30 NA
TGTGCCAGCAGGACTAGCGGGAGCAATGAGCAGTTCTTC CASRTSGSNEQFF TRBJ2-1 NA TRBV2 TRBD2
TGTGCCAGCAGTGACGGGAATCAGCCCCAGCATTTT CASSDGNQPQHF TRBJ1-5 NA TRBV25-1 NA
TGTGCCAGCTCACCAAGGCTAGCGGGGGACACCGGGGAGCTGTTTTTT CASSPRLAGDTGELFF TRBJ2-2 NA TRBV18 TRBD2